This T cell receptor beta chain stems from a study of tumor-infiltrating lymphocytes in primary liver carcinoma. Study context: Measuring 4.2 to 10 cm across, the tumors were staged as T1-T3 N0M0.

cDNA specific to TCR beta was made from 450 to 650 ng of total RNA, with a constant-region primer employed for priming. Three nested multiplex PCR rounds of slightly modified ARM-PCR generated TCR beta libraries. Investigators reported that the first two PCR rounds, at 9 to 11 cycles each, used TRBV1-TRBV30 forward primers with a C-beta reverse primer. TCRdb reprocessed the multiplex PCR reads via MiXCR and lists one record per CDR3 protein. The table records 150,000 to 200,000 distinct CDR3 sequences, around three fifths of them present only once. Comments on this clonotype: Its antigen is not known. A much larger clone lies one base from this, so it may be a read error.

CDR1 is MNHNS and CDR2 is SASEGT in the germline V gene. This CDR3 has 14 residues. Trimming pared 2 bases from V and 2 bases from J, leaving 10 bases between. Study-wide results and caveats: Whereas tumor region pairs overlapped more, tumor-adjacent and tumor-blood pairs overlapped less.

Unsorted whole blood supplied the blood RNA, and germline DNA was isolated too. Patients carried chronic HBV infection without prior treatment. This sequence originates from an older woman with primary liver carcinoma and hepatitis B virus infection. Sequencing was performed on peripheral blood. The chain recombines TRBV6-1 with TRBJ2-7, with D hard to call. CDR3 in amino acids: CASSEQSIAYEQYF. The DNA of the CDR3 is TGTGCCAGCAGTGAACAGAGCATCGCCTACGAGCAGTACTTC.